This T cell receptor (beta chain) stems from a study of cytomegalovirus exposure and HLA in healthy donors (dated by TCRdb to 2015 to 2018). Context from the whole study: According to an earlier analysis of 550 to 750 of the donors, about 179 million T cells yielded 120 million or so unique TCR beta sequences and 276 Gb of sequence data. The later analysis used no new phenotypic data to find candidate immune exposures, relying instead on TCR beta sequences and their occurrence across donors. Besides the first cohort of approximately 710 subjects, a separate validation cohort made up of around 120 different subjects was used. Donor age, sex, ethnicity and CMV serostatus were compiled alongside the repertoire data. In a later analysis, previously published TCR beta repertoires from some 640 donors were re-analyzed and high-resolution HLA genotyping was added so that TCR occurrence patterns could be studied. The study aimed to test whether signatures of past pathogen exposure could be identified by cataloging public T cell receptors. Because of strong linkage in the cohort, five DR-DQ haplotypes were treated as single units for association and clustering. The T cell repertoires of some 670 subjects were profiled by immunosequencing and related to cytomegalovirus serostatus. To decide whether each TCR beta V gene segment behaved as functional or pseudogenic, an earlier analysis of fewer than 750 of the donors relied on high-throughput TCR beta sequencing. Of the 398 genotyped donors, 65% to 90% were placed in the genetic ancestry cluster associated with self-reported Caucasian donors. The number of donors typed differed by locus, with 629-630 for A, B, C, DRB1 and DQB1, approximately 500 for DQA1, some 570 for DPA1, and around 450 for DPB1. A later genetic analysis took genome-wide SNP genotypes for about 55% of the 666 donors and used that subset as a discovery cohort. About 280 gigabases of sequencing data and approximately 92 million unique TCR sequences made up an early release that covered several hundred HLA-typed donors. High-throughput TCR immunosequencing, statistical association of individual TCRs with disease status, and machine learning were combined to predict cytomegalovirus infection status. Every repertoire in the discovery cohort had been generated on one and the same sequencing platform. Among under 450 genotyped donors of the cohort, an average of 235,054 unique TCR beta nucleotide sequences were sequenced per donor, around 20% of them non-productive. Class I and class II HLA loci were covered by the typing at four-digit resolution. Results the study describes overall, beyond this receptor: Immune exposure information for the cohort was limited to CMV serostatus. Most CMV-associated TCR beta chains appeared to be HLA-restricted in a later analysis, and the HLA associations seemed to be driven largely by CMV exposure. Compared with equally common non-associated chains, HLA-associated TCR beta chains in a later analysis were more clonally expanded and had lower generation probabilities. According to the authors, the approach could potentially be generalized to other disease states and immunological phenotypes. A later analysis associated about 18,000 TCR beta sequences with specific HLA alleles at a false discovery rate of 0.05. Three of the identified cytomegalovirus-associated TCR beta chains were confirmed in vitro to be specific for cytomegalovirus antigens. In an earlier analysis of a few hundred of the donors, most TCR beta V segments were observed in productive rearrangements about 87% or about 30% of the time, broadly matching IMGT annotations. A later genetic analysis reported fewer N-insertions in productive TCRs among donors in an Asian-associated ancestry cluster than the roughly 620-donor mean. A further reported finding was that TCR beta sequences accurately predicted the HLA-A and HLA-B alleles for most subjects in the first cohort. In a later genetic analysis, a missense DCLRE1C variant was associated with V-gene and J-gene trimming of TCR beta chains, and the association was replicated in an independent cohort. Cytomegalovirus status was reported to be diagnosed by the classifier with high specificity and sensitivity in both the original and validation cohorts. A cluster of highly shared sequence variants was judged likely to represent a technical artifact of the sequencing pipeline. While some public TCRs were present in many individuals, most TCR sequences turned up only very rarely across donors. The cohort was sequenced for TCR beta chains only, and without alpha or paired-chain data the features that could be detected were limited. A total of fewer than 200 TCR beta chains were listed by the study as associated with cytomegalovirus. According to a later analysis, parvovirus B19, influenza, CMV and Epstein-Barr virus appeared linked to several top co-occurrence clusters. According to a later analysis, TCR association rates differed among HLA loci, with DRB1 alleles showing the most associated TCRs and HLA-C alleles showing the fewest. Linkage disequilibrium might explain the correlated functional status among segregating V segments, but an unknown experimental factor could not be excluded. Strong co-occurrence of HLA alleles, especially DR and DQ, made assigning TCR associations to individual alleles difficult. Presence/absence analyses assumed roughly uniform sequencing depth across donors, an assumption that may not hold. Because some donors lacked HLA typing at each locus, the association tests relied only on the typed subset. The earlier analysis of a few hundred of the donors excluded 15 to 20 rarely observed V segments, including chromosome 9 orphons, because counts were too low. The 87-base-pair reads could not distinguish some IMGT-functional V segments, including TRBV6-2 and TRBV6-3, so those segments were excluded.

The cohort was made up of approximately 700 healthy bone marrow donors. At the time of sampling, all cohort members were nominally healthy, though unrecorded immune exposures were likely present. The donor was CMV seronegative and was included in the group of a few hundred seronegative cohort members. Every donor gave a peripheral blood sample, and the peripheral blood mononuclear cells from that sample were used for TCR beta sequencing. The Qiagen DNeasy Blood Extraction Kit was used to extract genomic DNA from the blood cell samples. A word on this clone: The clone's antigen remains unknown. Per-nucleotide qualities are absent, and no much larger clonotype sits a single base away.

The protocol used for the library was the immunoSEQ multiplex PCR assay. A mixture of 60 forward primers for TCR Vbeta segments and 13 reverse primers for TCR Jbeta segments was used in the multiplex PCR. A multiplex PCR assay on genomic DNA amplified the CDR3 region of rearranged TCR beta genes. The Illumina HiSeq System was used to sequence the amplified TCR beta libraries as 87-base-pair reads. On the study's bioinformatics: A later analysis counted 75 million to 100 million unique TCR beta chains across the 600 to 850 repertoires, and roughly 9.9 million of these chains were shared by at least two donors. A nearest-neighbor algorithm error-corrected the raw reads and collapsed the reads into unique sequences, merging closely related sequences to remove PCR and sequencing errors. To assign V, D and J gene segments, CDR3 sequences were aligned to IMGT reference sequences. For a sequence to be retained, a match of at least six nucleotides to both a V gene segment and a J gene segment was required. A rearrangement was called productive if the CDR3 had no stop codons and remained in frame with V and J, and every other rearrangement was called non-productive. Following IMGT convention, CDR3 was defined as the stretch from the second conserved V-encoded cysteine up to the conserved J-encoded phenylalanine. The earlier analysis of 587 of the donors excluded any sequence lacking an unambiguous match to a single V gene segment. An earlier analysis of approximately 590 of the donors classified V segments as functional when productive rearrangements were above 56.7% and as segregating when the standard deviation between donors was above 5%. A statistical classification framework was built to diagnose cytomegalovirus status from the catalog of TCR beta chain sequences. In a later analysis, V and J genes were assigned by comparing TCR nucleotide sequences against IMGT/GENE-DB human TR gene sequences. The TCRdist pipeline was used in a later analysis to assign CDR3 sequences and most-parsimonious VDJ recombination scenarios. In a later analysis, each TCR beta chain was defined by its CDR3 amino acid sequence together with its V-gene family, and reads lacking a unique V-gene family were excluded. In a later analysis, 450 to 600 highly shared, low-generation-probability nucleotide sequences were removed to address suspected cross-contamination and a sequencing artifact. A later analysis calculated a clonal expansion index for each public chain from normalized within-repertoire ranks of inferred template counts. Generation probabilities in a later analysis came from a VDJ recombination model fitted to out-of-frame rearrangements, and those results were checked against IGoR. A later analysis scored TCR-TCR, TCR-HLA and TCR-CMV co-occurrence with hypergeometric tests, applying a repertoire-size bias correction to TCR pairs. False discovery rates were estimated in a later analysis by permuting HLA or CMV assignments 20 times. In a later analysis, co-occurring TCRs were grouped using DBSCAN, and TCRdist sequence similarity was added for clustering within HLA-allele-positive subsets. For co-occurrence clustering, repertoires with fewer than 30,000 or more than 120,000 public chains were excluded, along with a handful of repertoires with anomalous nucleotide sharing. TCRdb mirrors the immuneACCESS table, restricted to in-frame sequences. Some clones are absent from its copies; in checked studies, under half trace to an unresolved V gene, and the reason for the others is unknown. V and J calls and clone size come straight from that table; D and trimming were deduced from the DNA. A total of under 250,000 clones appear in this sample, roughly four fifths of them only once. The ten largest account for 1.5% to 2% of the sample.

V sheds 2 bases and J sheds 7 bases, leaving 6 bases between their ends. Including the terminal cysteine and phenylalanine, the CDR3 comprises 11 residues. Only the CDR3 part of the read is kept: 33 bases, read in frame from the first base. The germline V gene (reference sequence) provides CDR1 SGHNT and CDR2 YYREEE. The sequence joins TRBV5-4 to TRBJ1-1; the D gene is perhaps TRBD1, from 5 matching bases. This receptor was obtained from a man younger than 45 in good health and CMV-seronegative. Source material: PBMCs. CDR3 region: CASSFGGEAFF. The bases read TGTGCCAGCAGCTTCGGGGGTGAAGCTTTCTTT.